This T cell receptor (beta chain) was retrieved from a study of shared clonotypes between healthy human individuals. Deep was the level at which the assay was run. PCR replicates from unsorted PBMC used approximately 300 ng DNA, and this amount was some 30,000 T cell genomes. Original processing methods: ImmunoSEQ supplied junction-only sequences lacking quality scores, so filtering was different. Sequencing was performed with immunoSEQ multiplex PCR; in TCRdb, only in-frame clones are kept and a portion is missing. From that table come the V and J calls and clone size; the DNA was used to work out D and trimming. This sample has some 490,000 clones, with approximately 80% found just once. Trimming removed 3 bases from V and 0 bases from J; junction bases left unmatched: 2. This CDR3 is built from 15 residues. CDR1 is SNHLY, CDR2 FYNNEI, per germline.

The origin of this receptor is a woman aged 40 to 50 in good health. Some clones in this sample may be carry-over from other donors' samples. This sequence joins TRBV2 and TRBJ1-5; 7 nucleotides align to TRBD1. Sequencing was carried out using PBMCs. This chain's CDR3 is CASSENRGSNQPQHF. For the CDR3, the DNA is TGTGCCAGCAGTGAGAACAGGGGTAGCAATCAGCCCCAGCATTTT.